This T cell receptor (beta chain) was documented in a study of T cell responses to AZD1222 COVID-19 vaccine. Findings of the study overall: Clonal diversity was possibly underestimated, and the donors were mostly white British, with more females.

Assay used: immunoSEQ multiplex PCR; TCRdb lists only in-frame clones, some missing. The sample holds 95,000 to 100,000 clones, 89% seen once. Concerning this clone itself: Its antigen remains unknown.

V was pared by 4 bases and J by 10 bases, with 7 bases of the junction left unmatched. There are 14 residues in the CDR3. CDR1 is MNHEY and CDR2 is SVGAGI in the germline V gene. The sequencing here drew on peripheral blood, taken on day 0 of AZD1222 vaccination. V is TRBV6-5 and J is TRBJ1-6, with 7 nucleotides matching TRBD1. This TCR was recovered from an adult in good health. CDR3 loop: CASSSNRGDSPLHF. CDR3 coding DNA: TGTGCCAGCAGTTCAAACAGGGGCGACTCACCCCTCCACTTT.